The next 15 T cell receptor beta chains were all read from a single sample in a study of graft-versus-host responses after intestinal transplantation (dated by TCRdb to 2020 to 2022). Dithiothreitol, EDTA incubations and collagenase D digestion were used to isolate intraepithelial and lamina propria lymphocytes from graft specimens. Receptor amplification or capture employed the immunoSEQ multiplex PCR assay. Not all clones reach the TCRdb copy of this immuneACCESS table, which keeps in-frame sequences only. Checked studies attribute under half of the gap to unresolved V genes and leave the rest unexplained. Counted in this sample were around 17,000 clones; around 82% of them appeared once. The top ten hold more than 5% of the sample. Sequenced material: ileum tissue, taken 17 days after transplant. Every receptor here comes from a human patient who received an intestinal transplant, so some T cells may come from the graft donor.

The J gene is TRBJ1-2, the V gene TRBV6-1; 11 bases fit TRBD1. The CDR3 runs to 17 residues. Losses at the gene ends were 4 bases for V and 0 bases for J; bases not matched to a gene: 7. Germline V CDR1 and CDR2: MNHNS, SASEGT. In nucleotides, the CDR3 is TGTGCCAGCAGTGGAAGGACAGGGGGCACACCTAACTATGGCTACACCTTC. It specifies CASSGRTGGTPNYGYTF.

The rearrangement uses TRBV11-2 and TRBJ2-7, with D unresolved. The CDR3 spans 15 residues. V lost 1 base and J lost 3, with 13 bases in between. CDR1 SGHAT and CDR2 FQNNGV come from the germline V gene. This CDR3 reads CASSLGVGPFYEQYF. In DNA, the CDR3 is TGTGCCAGCAGCTTAGGCGTCGGGCCATTCTACGAGCAGTACTTC.

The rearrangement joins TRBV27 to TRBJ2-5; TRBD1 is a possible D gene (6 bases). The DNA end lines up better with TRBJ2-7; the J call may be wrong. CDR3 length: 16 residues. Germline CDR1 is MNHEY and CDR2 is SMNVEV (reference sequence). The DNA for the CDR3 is TGTGCCAGCAGTCACAGCAGGGGTCGTGCAAGTCGCGAGCAGTACTTC. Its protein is CASSHSRGRASREQYF.

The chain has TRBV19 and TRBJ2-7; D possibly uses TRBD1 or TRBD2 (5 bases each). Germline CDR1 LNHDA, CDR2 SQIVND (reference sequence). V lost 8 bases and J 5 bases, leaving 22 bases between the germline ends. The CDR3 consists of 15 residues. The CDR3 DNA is TGTGCCAGTGGATACCAGGGACCTGGGCACGACGAGCAGTACTTC. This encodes CASGYQGPGHDEQYF. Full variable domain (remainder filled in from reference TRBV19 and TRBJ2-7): DGGITQSPKYLFRKEGQNVTLSCEQNLNHDAMYWYRQDPGQGLRLIYYSQIVNDFQKGDIAEGYSVSREKKESFPLTVTSAQKNPTAFYLCASGYQGPGHDEQYFGPGTRLTVT.

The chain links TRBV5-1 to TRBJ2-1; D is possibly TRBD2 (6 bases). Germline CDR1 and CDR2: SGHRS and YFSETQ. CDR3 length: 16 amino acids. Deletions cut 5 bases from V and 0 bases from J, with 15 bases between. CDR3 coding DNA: TGCGCCAGCAGTCCACGGGAGCGGAGCTCCTACAATGAGCAGTTCTTC. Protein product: CASSPRERSSYNEQFF.

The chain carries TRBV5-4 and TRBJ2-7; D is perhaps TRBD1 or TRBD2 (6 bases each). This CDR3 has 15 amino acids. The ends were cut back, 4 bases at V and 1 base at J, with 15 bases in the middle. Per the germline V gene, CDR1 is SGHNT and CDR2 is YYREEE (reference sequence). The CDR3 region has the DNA TGTGCCAGCAGCCCGTCGGGGGCCCCGTCCTACGAGCAGTACTTC. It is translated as CASSPSGAPSYEQYF.

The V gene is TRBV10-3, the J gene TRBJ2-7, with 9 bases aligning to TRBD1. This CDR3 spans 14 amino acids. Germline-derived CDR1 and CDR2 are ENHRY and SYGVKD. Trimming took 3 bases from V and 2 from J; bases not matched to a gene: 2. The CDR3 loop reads CAISERDRAYEQYF. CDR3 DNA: TGTGCCATCAGTGAACGGGACAGGGCCTACGAGCAGTACTTC.

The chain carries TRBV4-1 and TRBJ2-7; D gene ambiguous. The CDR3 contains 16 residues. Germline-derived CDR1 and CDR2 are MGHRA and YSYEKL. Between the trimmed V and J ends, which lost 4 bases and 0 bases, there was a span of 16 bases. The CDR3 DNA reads TGCGCCAGCAGCCCCTTATTGGGCAAAAGCTCCTACGAGCAGTACTTC. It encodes CASSPLLGKSSYEQYF.

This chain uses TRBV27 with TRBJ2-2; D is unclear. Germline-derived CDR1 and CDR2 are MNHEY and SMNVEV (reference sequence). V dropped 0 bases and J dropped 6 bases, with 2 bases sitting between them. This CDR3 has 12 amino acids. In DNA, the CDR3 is TGTGCCAGCAGTTTATCGGCCGGGGAGCTGTTTTTT. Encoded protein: CASSLSAGELFF.

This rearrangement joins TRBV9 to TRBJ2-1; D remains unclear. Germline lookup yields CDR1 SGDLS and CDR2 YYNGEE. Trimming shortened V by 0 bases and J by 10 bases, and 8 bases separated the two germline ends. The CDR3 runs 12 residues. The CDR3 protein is CASSVDSREQFF. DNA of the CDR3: TGTGCCAGCAGCGTAGATAGCCGGGAGCAGTTCTTC. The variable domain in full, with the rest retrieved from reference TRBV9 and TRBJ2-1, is DSGVTQTPKHLITATGQRVTLRCSPRSGDLSVYWYQQSLDQGLQFLIQYYNGEERAKGNILERFSAQQFPDLHSELNLSSLELGDSALYFCASSVDSREQFFGPGTRLTVL.

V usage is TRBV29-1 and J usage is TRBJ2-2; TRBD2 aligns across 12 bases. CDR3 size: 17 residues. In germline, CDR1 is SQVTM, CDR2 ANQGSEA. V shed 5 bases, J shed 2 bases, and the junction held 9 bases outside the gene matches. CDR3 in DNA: TGCAGCGTTTGGGGCCTAGCGGGAGGGCCTAACACCGGGGAGCTGTTTTTT. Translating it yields CSVWGLAGGPNTGELFF.

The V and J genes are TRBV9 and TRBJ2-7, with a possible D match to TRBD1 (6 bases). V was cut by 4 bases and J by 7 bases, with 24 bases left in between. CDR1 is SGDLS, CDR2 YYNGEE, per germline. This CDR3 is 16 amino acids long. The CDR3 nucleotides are TGTGCCAGCAGCCCCCATGGGGACACCCGGTTGGGAGAGCAGTACTTC. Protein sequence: CASSPHGDTRLGEQYF.

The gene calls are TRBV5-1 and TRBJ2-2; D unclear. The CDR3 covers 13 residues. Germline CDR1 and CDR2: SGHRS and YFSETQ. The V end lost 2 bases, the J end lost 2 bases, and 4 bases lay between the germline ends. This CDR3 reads CASSLDNTGELFF. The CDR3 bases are TGCGCCAGCAGCTTAGACAACACCGGGGAGCTGTTTTTT.

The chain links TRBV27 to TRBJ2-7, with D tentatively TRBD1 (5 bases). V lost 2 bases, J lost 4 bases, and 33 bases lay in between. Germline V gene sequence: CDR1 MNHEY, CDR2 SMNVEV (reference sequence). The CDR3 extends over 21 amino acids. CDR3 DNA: TGTGCCAGCAGTTTAGCTATACCCGATCGGTGGGGCCCCACACACCTTTACGAGCAGTACTTC. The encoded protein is CASSLAIPDRWGPTHLYEQYF.

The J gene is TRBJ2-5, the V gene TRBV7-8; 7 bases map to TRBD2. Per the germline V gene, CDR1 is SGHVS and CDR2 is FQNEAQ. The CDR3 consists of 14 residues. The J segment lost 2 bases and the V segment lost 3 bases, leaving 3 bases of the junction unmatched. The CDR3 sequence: CASSFGTIQETQYF. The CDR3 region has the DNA TGTGCCAGCAGCTTTGGGACTATTCAAGAGACCCAGTACTTC.